This TCR beta chain derives from a study of radiation and T cells in renal cell carcinoma. Study observations and caveats: Top tumor clonotypes rose in blood 2 weeks post-radiation, then contracted.

Clones were sequenced by immunoSEQ multiplex PCR, and TCRdb holds only the in-frame ones, with some missing. The sample lists 60,000 to 80,000 clones, about 80% seen once, with 5.8% in the top ten. A word on this clone: The antigen is undetermined.

The CDR3 sequence is 14 residues long. Germline V gives CDR1 MDHEN, CDR2 SYDVKM. Trimming took off 7 bases at V and 1 base at J, with 13 bases between the two ends. Sample time point: blood 2 weeks post-SBRT. Treatment specified: 15 Gy SBRT to primary tumor, nephrectomy 4 weeks later. The clonotype originates from a man in his 60s with renal cell carcinoma. The rearrangement joins TRBV28 to TRBJ1-1; TRBD1 might be the D (5 bases). The starting material was blood, obtained from a patient whose treatment included radiotherapy and nephrectomy. CDR3 coding DNA: TGTGCCAGCACCCAACTTACAGGGAACACTGAAGCTTTCTTT. Translated: CASTQLTGNTEAFF.